Listed here are 4 T cell receptor beta chains from one sample, sequenced in a study of blood T cells in healthy people across ages. With a J-beta primer mix and a sample-barcoded 5' primer, a second PCR ran about 7 to 12 cycles. In TCRdb, the 5' RACE reads were re-called with MiXCR into one record per CDR3 protein. Of fewer than 750,000 distinct CDR3 sequences in the sample, roughly 43% were seen once. The sequenced sample consisted of blood. All receptors derive from a man older than 75 in good health.

The chain has TRBV12-3 or TRBV12-4 and TRBJ1-2; a weak D match, TRBD1 (6 bases). The CDR3 contains 15 residues. V lost 2 bases and J 6 bases, leaving 16 bases between the germline ends. The CDR3 nucleotides are TGTGCCAGCAGTTTATCGCCGACAGGTCCAAATGGCTACACCTTC. Its protein is CASSLSPTGPNGYTF.

The chain has TRBV11-1 and TRBJ1-2; D remains ambiguous. The ends were cut back, 4 bases at V and 6 bases at J, with 9 bases in the middle. The CDR3 runs to 12 residues. Germline loops: CDR1 SGHAT, CDR2 FQDESV (reference sequence). CDR3 in DNA: TGTGCCAGCAGCTCGAACAAGAATGGCTACACCTTC. It codes for CASSSNKNGYTF.

The V gene is TRBV6-2 or TRBV6-3, the J gene TRBJ2-3, with D perhaps assigned TRBD1 or TRBD2 (6 bases each). Trimming cost V 6 bases and J 3 bases, with 19 bases left between them. This CDR3 has 16 residues. Germline loops: CDR1 MNHEY, CDR2 SVGEGT. The CDR3 DNA is TGTGCCAGCAGATCACCCCGGGGGCCAGGAACAGATACGCAGTATTTT. Translated: CASRSPRGPGTDTQYF.

This clonotype came up a few times. V is TRBV29-1 and J is TRBJ2-7, with D perhaps TRBD1 (5 bases). Trimming took off 1 base at V and 1 base at J, with 5 bases between the two ends. The CDR3 runs 12 residues. Germline V gene data show CDR1 as SQVTM and CDR2 as ANQGSEA. CDR3 DNA: TGCAGCGTTGAAGGGACATCCTACGAGCAGTACTTC. This sequence encodes CSVEGTSYEQYF.